This TCR beta chain stems from a study of a mutant IDH1 vaccine in newly diagnosed glioma. Profiled with immunoSEQ multiplex PCR; TCRdb holds only in-frame clones, not every one. The sample carries 56,000 or so clones, around four fifths recorded once. Time point described: week 5, during vaccination. The study gave 300 ug of mutant IDH1 20-mer peptide per vaccine dose, with topical imiquimod. To note about this clone: What it recognizes is unknown.

Trimming removed 3 bases from V and 3 bases from J, with 8 bases in between. The CDR3 is 13 amino acids. Germline V gene data show CDR1 as LNHDA and CDR2 as SQIVND (reference sequence). The rearrangement uses TRBV19 and TRBJ1-2; D unclear. The clonotype was recovered from a woman aged 40 to 50 with glioma. The source was PBMCs, collected from a glioma patient whose treatment included an IDH1 peptide vaccine. The CDR3 DNA is TGTGCCAGTAGTATCCCCTCACACTATGGCTACACCTTC. This gives the protein CASSIPSHYGYTF.